The 25 T cell receptor beta chains presented below share a single source sample, sequenced in a study of blood T cell repertoires in COVID-19. Here immunoSEQ multiplex PCR was the method, and the copy in TCRdb shows in-frame clones only, minus some. The data hold approximately 60,000 clones, with around 87% observed a single time. The material sequenced was peripheral blood. Every receptor here comes from a man aged 60 to 75 with active or convalescent COVID-19.

The count of this clone is one. This chain links TRBV2 with TRBJ2-7, with D tentatively TRBD1 (5 bases). V was cut by 7 bases and J by 5 bases, with 15 bases left in between. The germline V gene has CDR1 SNHLY and CDR2 FYNNEI. This CDR3 spans 13 amino acids. This CDR3 reads CASTTDMGHEQYF. The CDR3, as DNA: TGTGCCAGCACTACGGACATGGGTCACGAGCAGTACTTC.

This chain connects TRBV29-1 to TRBJ1-1, with 7 bases fitting TRBD1. V lost 5 bases, J lost 6 bases, and 6 bases stayed unmatched. Germline V lookup: CDR1 SQVTM, CDR2 ANQGSEA. The CDR3 sequence is 12 residues long. CDR3 in amino acids: CSVLEDRAEAFF. In DNA, the CDR3 is TGCAGCGTTCTTGAAGACAGGGCTGAAGCTTTCTTT.

Of note for this clone: The identical CDR3 is also encoded by other nucleotide sequences in the sample. The chain uses TRBV4-1 and TRBJ2-1, with a possible D match to TRBD1 (6 bases). The germline V and J ends were trimmed by 0 bases and 3 bases, with 9 bases remaining between them. This CDR3 spans 15 amino acids. Germline values: CDR1 MGHRA, CDR2 YSYEKL. CDR3 in amino acids: CASSQDRGGYNEQFF. The CDR3 DNA reads as TGCGCCAGCAGCCAAGACAGGGGCGGCTACAATGAGCAGTTCTTC.

The V gene is TRBV19, the J gene TRBJ1-1; D is ambiguous. Trimming stripped 11 bases from V and 3 bases from J, with 10 bases between. Germline lookup yields CDR1 LNHDA and CDR2 SQIVND (reference sequence). The CDR3 loop spans 11 amino acids. The CDR3 is CASIGDTEAFF. The CDR3 region has the DNA TGTGCCTCCATCGGGGACACTGAAGCTTTCTTT.

The chain carries TRBV3-1 (or the pseudogene TRBV3-2) and TRBJ2-7; no firm D call. The V and J ends lost 3 bases and 9 bases respectively, with 15 bases between them. The CDR3 consists of 13 residues. The V gene's germline CDR1 is LGHDT and CDR2 YNNKEL (reference sequence). The DNA of the CDR3 is TGTGCCAGCAGCCATCGAGACCAGGTAGGGCAGTACTTC. Protein: CASSHRDQVGQYF.

The chain has TRBV18 and TRBJ1-6, with D perhaps TRBD1 (5 bases). The germline CDR1 and CDR2 sequences are KGHSH and LQKENI. This CDR3 spans 14 amino acids. Trimming shortened V by 3 bases and J by 7 bases, and 10 bases separated the two germline ends. CDR3 sequence (DNA): TGTGCCAGCTCACCCGAGACAGCCAATTCACCCCTCCACTTT. Translated, it gives CASSPETANSPLHF.

The chain couples TRBV18 to TRBJ1-5, with 10 bases that match TRBD1. J gave up 3 bases and V 2 bases, and 13 bases lay outside the gene matches. The CDR3 covers 19 residues. Germline loops: CDR1 KGHSH, CDR2 LQKENI. Written as DNA, the CDR3 is TGTGCCAGCTCACCATTCCTCACCGGTGGACAGGGGGACAATCAGCCCCAGCATTTT. Its translation is CASSPFLTGGQGDNQPQHF.

V gene TRBV5-6 combines with J gene TRBJ1-2, with TRBD1 matching 7 bases. Germline V CDR1 and CDR2: SGHDT, YYEEEE. The CDR3 runs to 12 residues. J lost 7 bases, V lost 4 bases, and 4 bases had no gene match. The CDR3 is CASSLTGFGYTF. CDR3 DNA: TGTGCCAGCAGCCTGACAGGGTTTGGCTACACCTTC.

The gene calls are TRBV7-9 and TRBJ2-7; no definite D call. The CDR3 length is 12 residues. Per the germline V gene, CDR1 is SEHNR and CDR2 is FQNEAQ (reference sequence). V dropped 8 bases and J dropped 2 bases, with 10 bases sitting between them. The CDR3: CASGAYTYEQYF. CDR3 DNA: TGTGCCAGCGGAGCGTACACCTACGAGCAGTACTTC.

This chain links TRBV30 with TRBJ1-5; 8 bases are shared with TRBD1. V trimming: 2 bases; J trimming: 1 base; junction bases outside the gene matches: 4. The CDR3 is 15 amino acids. From germline, CDR1 is GTSNPN and CDR2 SVGIG (reference sequence). As DNA, the CDR3 is TGTGCCTGGAGTCGTCAGGGGGCGAGCAATCAGCCCCAGCATTTT. Its protein product is CAWSRQGASNQPQHF. The full variable domain, in which reference TRBV30 and TRBJ1-5 provide the parts outside the CDR3, is SQTIHQWPATLVQPVGSPLSLECTVEGTSNPNLYWYRQAAGRGLQLLFYSVGIGQISSEVPQNLSASRPQDRQFILSSKKLLLSDSGFYLCAWSRQGASNQPQHFGDGTRLSIL.

V and J are TRBV15 and TRBJ2-5; perhaps TRBD2 as D (5 bases). The CDR3 contains 14 residues. Trimming left V 4 bases short and J 4 bases short, with 13 bases between. Germline loops: CDR1 LNHNV, CDR2 YYDKDF (reference sequence). The CDR3 sequence is CATSKRASTETQYF. For the CDR3, the DNA is TGTGCCACCAGCAAGAGGGCTAGCACAGAGACCCAGTACTTC.

The gene calls are TRBV24-1 and TRBJ2-7, with 7 nucleotides matching TRBD1. The CDR3 spans 15 residues. Germline values: CDR1 KGHDR, CDR2 SFDVKD. J was trimmed by 3 bases and V by 0 bases; bases with no gene match: 4. CDR3 amino acids: CATSDLRQGSYEQYF. The DNA for the CDR3 is TGTGCCACCAGTGATTTGCGACAGGGCAGCTACGAGCAGTACTTC.

The chain couples TRBV19 to TRBJ2-4, with TRBD2 matching over 9 bases. Germline assignment: CDR1 LNHDA and CDR2 SQIVND (reference sequence). The V and J ends lost 7 bases and 3 bases, in that order; junction bases with no gene match: 4. The CDR3 runs to 14 residues. The CDR3: CASTRGGGKNIQYF. The CDR3, as DNA: TGTGCCAGTACGCGGGGGGGCGGCAAAAACATTCAGTACTTC.

This clone has a single count. V usage is TRBV25-1 and J usage is TRBJ1-5, with D tentatively TRBD1 (5 bases). The CDR3 has 14 residues. The V gene lost 6 bases and the J gene lost 0 bases, with 9 bases spanning the gap. Germline lookup yields CDR1 MGHDK and CDR2 SYGVNS. CDR3 nucleotides: TGTGCCAGCAGCGGAGGGGATAGCAATCAGCCCCAGCATTTT. Protein product: CASSGGDSNQPQHF.

V is TRBV7-9 and J is TRBJ1-1; D is uncertain. Germline V gene sequence: CDR1 SEHNR, CDR2 FQNEAQ (reference sequence). Trimming left V 0 bases short and J 4 bases short, with 12 bases between. The CDR3 sequence is 15 residues long. This chain's CDR3 is CASSLALTGGTEAFF. In DNA form, the CDR3 reads TGTGCCAGCAGCTTAGCGCTTACGGGTGGCACTGAAGCTTTCTTT.

The CDR3 nucleotides read TGTGCCAGCAGCACACTAGCGGGGGGGCCCGGCGGGGAGCTGTTTTTT. This gives the protein CASSTLAGGPGGELFF. V is TRBV7-2 and J is TRBJ2-2, with 13 bases aligning to TRBD2. After removal of 5 bases from V and 7 bases from J, the junction contained 7 bases not matched to a gene. Looked up from germline, CDR1 is SGHTA and CDR2 is FQGNSA. The CDR3 length is 16 residues.

This sequence joins TRBV6-4 and TRBJ2-7; tentatively, D is TRBD1 (5 bases). CDR1 MRHNA and CDR2 SNTAGT come from the germline V gene. The germline V and J ends were trimmed by 0 bases and 2 bases, with 8 bases remaining between them. CDR3 length: 14 amino acids. CDR3 sequence (DNA): TGTGCCAGCAGTGACTCGGGGCAAACCTACGAGCAGTACTTC. It codes for CASSDSGQTYEQYF.

This clone was seen only once. The CDR3 reads CASSVGTGATEAFF. The CDR3 DNA follows: TGTGCCAGCAGCGTAGGGACAGGCGCCACTGAAGCTTTCTTT. The chain is built from TRBV9 and TRBJ1-1; 7 positions match TRBD1. The CDR3 totals 14 residues. The junction had 3 bases not matched to a gene; V was cut back by 0 bases and J by 4 bases. CDR1 and CDR2 from the germline V gene are SGDLS and YYNGEE.

The V call is TRBV5-1, the J call TRBJ2-7; 8 nucleotides align to TRBD1. Per germline, CDR1 SGHRS and CDR2 YFSETQ. The CDR3 has 15 amino acids. J was trimmed by 2 bases and V by 5 bases; bases with no gene match: 9. The CDR3 sequence is CASSFWTGTPYEQYF. CDR3 nucleotides: TGCGCCAGCAGTTTTTGGACAGGGACACCCTACGAGCAGTACTTC.

A single count supports this clone. The chain couples TRBV4-2 to TRBJ1-2; D is unresolved. There are 14 residues in the CDR3. The V end lost 1 base, the J end lost 4 bases, and 10 bases lay between the germline ends. Germline V gene lookup returns CDR1 LGHNA and CDR2 YNFKEQ. The CDR3 is CASSQVKSVYGYTF. CDR3 DNA sequence: TGTGCCAGCAGCCAAGTGAAGTCAGTCTATGGCTACACCTTC.

V and J are TRBV6-5 and TRBJ2-5; 13 bases agree with TRBD2. Germline loops: CDR1 MNHEY, CDR2 SVGAGI. Trimming at V came to 10 bases and at J to 2 bases, leaving 7 bases not matched to a gene. The CDR3 totals 15 residues. CDR3: CATRRLAGGQETQYF. CDR3 sequence (DNA): TGTGCCACCCGTCGACTAGCGGGGGGTCAAGAGACCCAGTACTTC.

The rearrangement links TRBV4-2 to TRBJ1-2; 8 positions agree with TRBD1. The CDR3 sequence is 15 residues long. Trimming took 5 bases from V and 8 from J; bases not matched to a gene: 13. Germline V gene lookup returns CDR1 LGHNA and CDR2 YNFKEQ. The CDR3 bases are TGTGCCAGCAGCGTTCCGGGACAGGACTCGCGGGGCTACACCTTC. It translates to CASSVPGQDSRGYTF.

The CDR3 region has the DNA TGTGCCAGCACTTGGCGGGAGAGGTCTGAAGCTTTCTTT. As protein: CASTWRERSEAFF. The rearrangement joins TRBV6-5 to TRBJ1-1; no clear D. Trimming stripped 7 bases from V and 6 bases from J, with 15 bases between. Per the germline V gene, CDR1 is MNHEY and CDR2 is SVGAGI. This CDR3 region has 13 residues.

V usage is TRBV11-3 and J usage is TRBJ1-6; D gene ambiguous. V was trimmed by 0 bases and J by 7 bases, leaving 10 bases between them. The CDR3 runs to 15 residues. The V gene's germline CDR1 is SGHNT and CDR2 YENEEA. Here the CDR3 DNA reads TGTGCCAGCAGCTTAGATAGTCGGTCCAATTCACCCCTCCACTTT. It specifies CASSLDSRSNSPLHF.

The chain combines TRBV5-4 with TRBJ2-6; the D is unclear. The CDR3 loop spans 17 amino acids. Germline CDR1 SGHNT, CDR2 YYREEE (reference sequence). The V and J ends lost 1 base and 0 bases respectively, with 11 bases between them. Written as DNA, the CDR3 is TGTGCCAGCAGCTTGAGTTTTCAGTCCTCTGGGGCCAACGTCCTGACTTTC. Amino acid sequence: CASSLSFQSSGANVLTF.